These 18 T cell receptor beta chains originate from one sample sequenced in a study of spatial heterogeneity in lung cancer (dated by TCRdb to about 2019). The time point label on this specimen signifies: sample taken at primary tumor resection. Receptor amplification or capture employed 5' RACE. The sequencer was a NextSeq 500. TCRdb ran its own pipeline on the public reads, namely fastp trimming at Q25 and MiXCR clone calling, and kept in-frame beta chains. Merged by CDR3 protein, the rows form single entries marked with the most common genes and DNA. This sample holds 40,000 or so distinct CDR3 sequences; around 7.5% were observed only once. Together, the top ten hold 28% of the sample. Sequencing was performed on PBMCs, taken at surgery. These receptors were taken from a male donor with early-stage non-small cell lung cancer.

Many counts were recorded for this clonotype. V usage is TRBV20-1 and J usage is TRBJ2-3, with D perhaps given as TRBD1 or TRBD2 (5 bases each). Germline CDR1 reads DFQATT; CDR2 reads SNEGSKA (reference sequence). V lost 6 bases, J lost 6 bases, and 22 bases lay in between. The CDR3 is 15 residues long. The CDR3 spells CSATVPGRSGDTQYF. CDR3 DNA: TGCAGTGCCACCGTCCCGGGACGGAGTGGTGATACGCAGTATTTT.

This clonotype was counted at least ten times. CDR3 loop: CASTDRRGYTF. CDR3 nucleotides: TGTGCCAGCACCGATCGGAGGGGCTACACCTTC. This chain connects TRBV7-9 to TRBJ1-2; the D is unclear. The CDR3 is 11 amino acids. Germline V CDR1 and CDR2: SEHNR, FQNEAQ (reference sequence). The ends were cut back, 7 bases at V and 8 bases at J, with 11 bases in the middle.

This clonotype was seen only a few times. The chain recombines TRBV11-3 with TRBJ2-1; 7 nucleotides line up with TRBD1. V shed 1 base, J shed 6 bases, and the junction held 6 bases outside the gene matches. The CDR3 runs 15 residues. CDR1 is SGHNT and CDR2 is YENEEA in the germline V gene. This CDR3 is CASSLVGTASNEQFF. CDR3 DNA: TGTGCCAGCAGCTTAGTGGGGACAGCCTCCAATGAGCAGTTCTTC.

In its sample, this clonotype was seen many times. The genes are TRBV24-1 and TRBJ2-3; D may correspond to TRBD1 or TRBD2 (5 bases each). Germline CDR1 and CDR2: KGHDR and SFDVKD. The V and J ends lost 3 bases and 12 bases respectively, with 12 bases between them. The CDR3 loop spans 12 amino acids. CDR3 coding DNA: TGTGCCACCAGTGATGGGACGATATCCCAGTATTTT. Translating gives CATSDGTISQYF.

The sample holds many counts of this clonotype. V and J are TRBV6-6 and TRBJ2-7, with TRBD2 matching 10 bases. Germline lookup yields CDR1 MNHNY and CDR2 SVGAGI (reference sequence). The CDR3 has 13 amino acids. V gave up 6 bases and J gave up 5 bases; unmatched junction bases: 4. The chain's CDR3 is CASRPGLANEQYV. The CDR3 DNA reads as TGTGCCAGCAGGCCGGGACTAGCGAACGAGCAGTACGTC.

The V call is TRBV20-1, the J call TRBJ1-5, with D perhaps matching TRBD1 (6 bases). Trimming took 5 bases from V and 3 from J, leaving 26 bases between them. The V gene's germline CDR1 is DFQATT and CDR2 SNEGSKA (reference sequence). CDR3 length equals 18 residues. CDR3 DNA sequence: TGCAGTGCTGAAGATGGGAGGGGTATAAGGGGGATCAATCAGCCCCAGCATTTT. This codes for CSAEDGRGIRGINQPQHF.

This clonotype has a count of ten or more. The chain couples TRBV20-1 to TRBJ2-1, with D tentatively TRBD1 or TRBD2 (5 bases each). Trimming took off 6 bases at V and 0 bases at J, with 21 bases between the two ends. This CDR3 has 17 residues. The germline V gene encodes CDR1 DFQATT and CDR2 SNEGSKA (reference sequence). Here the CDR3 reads CSARMRGFSGSYNEQFF. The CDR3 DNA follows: TGCAGTGCCCGCATGAGGGGCTTTTCCGGCTCCTACAATGAGCAGTTCTTC.

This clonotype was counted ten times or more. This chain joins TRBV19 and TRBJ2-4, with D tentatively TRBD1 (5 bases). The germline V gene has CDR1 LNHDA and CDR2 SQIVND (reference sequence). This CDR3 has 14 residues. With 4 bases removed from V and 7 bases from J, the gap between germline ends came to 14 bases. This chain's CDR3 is CASSSPAGPNIQYF. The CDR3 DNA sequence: TGTGCCAGTAGTAGCCCAGCAGGGCCCAACATTCAGTACTTC.

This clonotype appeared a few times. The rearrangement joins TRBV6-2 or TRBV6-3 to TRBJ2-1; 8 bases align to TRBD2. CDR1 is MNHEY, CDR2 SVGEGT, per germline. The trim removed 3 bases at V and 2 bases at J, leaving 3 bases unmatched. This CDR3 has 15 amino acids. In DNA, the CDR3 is TGTGCCAGCAGTTATACTAGCGGAACCTACAATGAGCAGTTCTTC. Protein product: CASSYTSGTYNEQFF.

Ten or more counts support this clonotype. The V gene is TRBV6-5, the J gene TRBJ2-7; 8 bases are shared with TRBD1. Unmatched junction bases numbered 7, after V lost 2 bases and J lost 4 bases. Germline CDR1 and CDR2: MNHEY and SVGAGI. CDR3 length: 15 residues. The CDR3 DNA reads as TGTGCCAGCAGTTACCGTGCGCAGGGGGCTTACGAGCAGTACGTC. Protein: CASSYRAQGAYEQYV.

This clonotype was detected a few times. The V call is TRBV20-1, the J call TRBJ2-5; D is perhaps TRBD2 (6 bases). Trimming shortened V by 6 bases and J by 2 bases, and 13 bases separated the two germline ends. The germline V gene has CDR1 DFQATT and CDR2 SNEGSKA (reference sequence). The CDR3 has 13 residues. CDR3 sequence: CSAPSGRQETQYF. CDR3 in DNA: TGCAGTGCCCCGTCGGGGAGGCAAGAGACCCAGTACTTC.

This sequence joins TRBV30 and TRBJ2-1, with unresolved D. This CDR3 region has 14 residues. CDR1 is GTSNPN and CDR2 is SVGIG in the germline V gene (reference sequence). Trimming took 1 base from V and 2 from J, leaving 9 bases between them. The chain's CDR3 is CAWSEGLAYNEQFF. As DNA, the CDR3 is TGTGCCTGGAGTGAAGGGTTAGCCTACAATGAGCAGTTCTTC.

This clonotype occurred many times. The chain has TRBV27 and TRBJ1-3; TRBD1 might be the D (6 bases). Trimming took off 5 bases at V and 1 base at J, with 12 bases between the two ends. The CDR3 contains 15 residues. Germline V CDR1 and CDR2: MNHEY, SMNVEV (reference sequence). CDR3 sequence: CASSPNRVSGNTIYF. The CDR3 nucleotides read TGTGCCAGCAGTCCTAACAGGGTTTCTGGAAACACCATATATTTT.

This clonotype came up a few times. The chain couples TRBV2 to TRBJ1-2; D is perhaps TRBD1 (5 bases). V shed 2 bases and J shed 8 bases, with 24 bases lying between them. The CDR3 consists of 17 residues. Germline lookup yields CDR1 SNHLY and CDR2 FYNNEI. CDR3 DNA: TGTGCCAGCAGTGAATCCTCTCCTTTCAGGGCCGCCACCGGCTACACCTTC. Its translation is CASSESSPFRAATGYTF.

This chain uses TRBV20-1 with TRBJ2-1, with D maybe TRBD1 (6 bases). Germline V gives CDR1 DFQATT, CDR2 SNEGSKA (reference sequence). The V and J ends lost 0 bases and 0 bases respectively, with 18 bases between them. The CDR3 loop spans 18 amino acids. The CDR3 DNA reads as TGCAGTGCTAGAGATCGGGTACAGGGAAAAAGCTCCTACAATGAGCAGTTCTTC. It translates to CSARDRVQGKSSYNEQFF.

CDR3 nucleotide sequence: TGTGCCAGCACCCGAGGGACCGGAGAGACCCAGTACTTC. It encodes CASTRGTGETQYF. The gene calls are TRBV2 and TRBJ2-5, with D perhaps given as TRBD1 or TRBD2 (5 bases each). Germline CDR1 and CDR2: SNHLY and FYNNEI. The length of the CDR3 is 13 residues. Trimming took 7 bases from V and 4 from J, leaving 13 bases between them. Using reference TRBV2 and TRBJ2-5 for the parts outside the CDR3, the full variable domain is EPEVTQTPSHQVTQMGQEVILRCVPISNHLYFYWYRQILGQKVEFLVSFYNNEISEKSEIFDDQFSVERPDGSNFTLKIRSTKLEDSAMYFCASTRGTGETQYFGPGTRLLVL.

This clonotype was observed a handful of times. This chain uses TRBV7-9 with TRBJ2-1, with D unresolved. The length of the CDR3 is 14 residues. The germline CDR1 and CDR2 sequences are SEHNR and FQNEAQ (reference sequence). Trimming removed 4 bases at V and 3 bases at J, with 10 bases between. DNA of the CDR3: TGTGCCAGCAGCTCCGACTCTTACTACAATGAGCAGTTCTTC. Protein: CASSSDSYYNEQFF.

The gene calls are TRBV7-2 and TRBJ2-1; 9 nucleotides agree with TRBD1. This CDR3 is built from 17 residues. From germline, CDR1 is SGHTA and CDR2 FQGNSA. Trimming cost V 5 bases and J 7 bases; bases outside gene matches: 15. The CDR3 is CASSLLPPTGGYNEQFF. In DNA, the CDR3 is TGTGCCAGCAGCCTGCTACCTCCGACAGGGGGGTATAATGAGCAGTTCTTC.